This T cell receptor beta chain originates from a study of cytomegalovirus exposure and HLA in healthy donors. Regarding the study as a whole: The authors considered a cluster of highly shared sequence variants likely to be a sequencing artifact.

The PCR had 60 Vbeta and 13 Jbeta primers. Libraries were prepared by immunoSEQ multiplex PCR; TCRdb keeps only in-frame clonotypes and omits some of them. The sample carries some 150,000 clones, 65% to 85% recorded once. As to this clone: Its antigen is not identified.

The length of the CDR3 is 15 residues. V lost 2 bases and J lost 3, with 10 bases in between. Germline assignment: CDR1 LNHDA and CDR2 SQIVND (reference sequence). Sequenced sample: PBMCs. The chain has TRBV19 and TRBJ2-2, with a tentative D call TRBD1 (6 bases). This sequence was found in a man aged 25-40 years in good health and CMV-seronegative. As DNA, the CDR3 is TGTGCCAGTAGTATAAAACAGGGCTACACCGGGGAGCTGTTTTTT. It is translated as CASSIKQGYTGELFF.